A single sample gave rise to the 21 T cell receptor beta chains below, sequenced in a study of cytomegalovirus exposure and HLA in healthy donors. It was with 60 Vbeta and 13 Jbeta primers that the PCR ran. The method was immunoSEQ multiplex PCR; TCRdb's version includes in-frame clones alone and lacks a portion of them. The sample shows 130,000 or so clones, around three quarters of them seen only once. Sequenced input: PBMCs. All receptors come from a man aged 30-40 years in good health and CMV-seronegative.

The chain joins TRBV6-5 to TRBJ2-7; 8 nucleotides align to TRBD2. Germline loops: CDR1 MNHEY, CDR2 SVGAGI. The V segment lost 6 bases and the J segment 9 bases; nucleotides outside the gene matches: 16. The CDR3 spans 15 residues. The CDR3 loop reads CASSPPGRVAVSQYF. The DNA for the CDR3 is TGTGCCAGCAGCCCCCCCGGGAGGGTAGCGGTTTCGCAGTACTTC.

The gene calls are TRBV5-4 and TRBJ2-7; 9 bases map to TRBD1. Looked up from germline, CDR1 is SGHNT and CDR2 is YYREEE (reference sequence). The V segment lost 4 bases and the J segment 5 bases; nucleotides outside the gene matches: 22. The CDR3 extends over 19 amino acids. The CDR3 DNA reads TGTGCCAGCAGCCCAAAATCCGGGACAGGGCCTCGTTCGAGTCACGAGCAGTACTTC. This codes for CASSPKSGTGPRSSHEQYF.

This chain links TRBV7-9 with TRBJ2-2; a weak D match, TRBD2 (7 bases). CDR3 length: 16 residues. Trimming took off 4 bases at V and 0 bases at J, with 12 bases between the two ends. Germline values: CDR1 SEHNR, CDR2 FQNEAQ (reference sequence). This CDR3 is CASSSRGASNTGELFF. CDR3 nucleotide sequence: TGTGCCAGCAGCTCCCGGGGGGCGTCGAACACCGGGGAGCTGTTTTTT.

The chain employs TRBV7-9 and TRBJ2-3; TRBD2 might be the D (5 bases). V was cut by 1 base and J by 7 bases, with 9 bases left in between. Germline-derived CDR1 and CDR2 are SEHNR and FQNEAQ (reference sequence). This CDR3 contains 13 residues. CDR3 region: CASSLGTSHTQYF. Here the CDR3 DNA reads TGTGCCAGCAGCTTAGGGACTTCCCATACGCAGTATTTT.

This clone came up a few times. The genes are TRBV6-6 and TRBJ1-6; D uncertain. Germline-derived CDR1 and CDR2 are MNHNY and SVGAGI (reference sequence). The CDR3 is made up of 15 amino acids. Trimming took off 5 bases at V and 9 bases at J, with 17 bases between the two ends. The CDR3 loop reads CASSPSRLGSSPLHF. The CDR3 nucleotides are TGTGCCAGCAGTCCCTCCCGACTCGGAAGTTCACCCCTCCACTTT.

This chain connects TRBV15 to TRBJ1-4; the D is unclear. The germline V gene encodes CDR1 LNHNV and CDR2 YYDKDF (reference sequence). V dropped 1 base and J dropped 2 bases, with 8 bases sitting between them. The CDR3 runs 15 residues. DNA of the CDR3: TGTGCCACCAGCAGAGTGTGGCAGACTAATGAAAAACTGTTTTTT. Translation: CATSRVWQTNEKLFF.

A single count supports this clone. The chain is built from TRBV7-9 and TRBJ2-3, with 8 bases aligning to TRBD1. This CDR3 region has 13 residues. J gave up 7 bases and V 6 bases, and 6 bases lay outside the gene matches. Germline V gene data show CDR1 as SEHNR and CDR2 as FQNEAQ (reference sequence). CDR3 bases: TGTGCCAGCAGACCCGGGACAGGTCATACGCAGTATTTT. Amino acid sequence: CASRPGTGHTQYF.

This chain joins TRBV5-1 and TRBJ1-6; no firm D call. Germline lookup yields CDR1 SGHRS and CDR2 YFSETQ. The CDR3 length is 15 residues. Trimming removed 5 bases from V and 1 base from J, with 10 bases in between. The CDR3 loop is CASRSIGSYNSPLHF. DNA for the CDR3: TGCGCCAGCAGGTCAATCGGGTCCTATAATTCACCCCTCCACTTT.

This clone came up once. The chain is built from TRBV10-3 and TRBJ2-3, with 8 bases fitting TRBD2. Germline V gene sequence: CDR1 ENHRY, CDR2 SYGVKD. The CDR3 totals 15 residues. The ends lost 6 bases at V and 2 bases at J; junction bases unmatched: 7. The CDR3 nucleotides read TGTGCCATCAGCGAGAGCGGGAGCCTCACAGATACGCAGTATTTT. It is translated as CAISESGSLTDTQYF.

CDR3 sequence reads: CASSFTAGEYEQYF. The CDR3 DNA sequence: TGTGCCAGCAGTTTCACGGCAGGGGAGTACGAGCAGTACTTC. This rearrangement joins TRBV27 to TRBJ2-7, with D possibly TRBD1 on 6 matching bases. The CDR3 has 14 amino acids. The V and J ends lost 3 bases and 4 bases respectively, with 13 bases between them. Germline V lookup: CDR1 MNHEY, CDR2 SMNVEV (reference sequence).

The J gene is TRBJ2-2, the V gene TRBV9; 7 positions agree with TRBD1. V trimming: 5 bases; J trimming: 2 bases; junction bases outside the gene matches: 6. There are 15 residues in the CDR3. Germline V CDR1 and CDR2: SGDLS, YYNGEE. The CDR3 DNA is TGTGCCAGCAGGAGACAGGGTCCCAACACCGGGGAGCTGTTTTTT. Translation gives CASRRQGPNTGELFF.

This clone was detected only once. The chain links TRBV2 to TRBJ2-5; 8 bases line up with TRBD1. The CDR3 contains 12 residues. Germline values: CDR1 SNHLY, CDR2 FYNNEI. The trim removed 9 bases at V and 5 bases at J, leaving 5 bases unmatched. CDR3 protein: CARRQGRETQYF. CDR3 coding DNA: TGTGCCAGGCGACAGGGGCGGGAGACCCAGTACTTC.

This clone is a singleton in its sample. This chain connects TRBV6-1 to TRBJ2-7; TRBD2 matches at 13 bases. CDR1 and CDR2 (germline): MNHNS, SASEGT. Trimming removed 5 bases from V and 3 bases from J; junction bases left unmatched: 4. CDR3 length equals 15 residues. The CDR3 region has the DNA TGTGCCAGCAGTTGGACTAGCGGGGGAGGCTACGAGCAGTACTTC. Translated: CASSWTSGGGYEQYF.

The rearrangement links TRBV2 to TRBJ2-1, with D hard to call. Per germline, CDR1 SNHLY and CDR2 FYNNEI. This CDR3 comprises 15 residues. Trimming removed 2 bases at V and 6 bases at J, with 14 bases between. CDR3: CASSELYTTPNEQFF. CDR3 coding DNA: TGTGCCAGCAGTGAACTCTATACCACGCCCAATGAGCAGTTCTTC.

This chain uses TRBV19 with TRBJ1-3; D uncertain. Germline values: CDR1 LNHDA, CDR2 SQIVND (reference sequence). Trimming shortened V by 6 bases and J by 0 bases, and 12 bases separated the two germline ends. This CDR3 has 15 amino acids. The CDR3 sequence is CASSATVFSGNTIYF. CDR3 bases: TGTGCCAGTAGCGCAACAGTGTTCTCTGGAAACACCATATATTTT.

This clone was picked up one time. This rearrangement joins TRBV29-1 to TRBJ2-2; 9 bases are shared with TRBD1. Looked up from germline, CDR1 is SQVTM and CDR2 is ANQGSEA. This CDR3 region has 14 residues. V was clipped by 5 bases and J by 6 bases; unmatched bases: 7. The CDR3 spells CSVYGQGRSGELFF. The DNA of the CDR3 is TGCAGCGTTTACGGACAGGGGAGATCCGGGGAGCTGTTTTTT.

The rearrangement uses TRBV15 and TRBJ2-5; D is unresolved. CDR1 and CDR2 from the germline V gene are LNHNV and YYDKDF (reference sequence). This CDR3 has 11 residues. V dropped 6 bases and J dropped 3 bases, with 5 bases sitting between them. CDR3 nucleotide sequence: TGTGCCACCAGGCAGAAAGAGACCCAGTACTTC. This sequence encodes CATRQKETQYF.

Concerning this clone: At one boundary the junction diverges from the germline segment, which might be a read error. This chain connects TRBV11-2 to TRBJ1-4; 8 nucleotides align to TRBD1. The CDR3 length is 11 residues. Germline V gene lookup returns CDR1 SGHAT and CDR2 FQNNGV. DNA of the CDR3: TGTGCCAGCAGCTTAGGGGACAGGCTCTATTTT. Protein: CASSLGDRLYF.

The chain is built from TRBV9 and TRBJ2-7; D is perhaps TRBD2 (5 bases). CDR3 size: 13 residues. Germline V gives CDR1 SGDLS, CDR2 YYNGEE. Trimming took off 3 bases at V and 4 bases at J, with 11 bases between the two ends. CDR3 DNA sequence: TGTGCCAGCAGCGGATCCCGGGGATACGAGCAGTACTTC. Protein: CASSGSRGYEQYF.

The chain recombines TRBV6-6 with TRBJ1-2; the match to TRBD1 covers 7 bases. After removal of 5 bases from V and 8 bases from J, the junction contained 8 bases not matched to a gene. The CDR3 totals 13 residues. In germline, CDR1 is MNHNY, CDR2 SVGAGI (reference sequence). CDR3 sequence (DNA): TGTGCCAGCAGTCCTCAGGGGGGAGACGGCTACACCTTC. Translated, it gives CASSPQGGDGYTF.

In its sample, this clone was seen once. The J gene is TRBJ2-7, the V gene TRBV4-1; TRBD1 matches 8 bases. The CDR3 covers 16 residues. The trim removed 3 bases at V and 4 bases at J, leaving 11 bases unmatched. Germline values: CDR1 MGHRA, CDR2 YSYEKL. CDR3 sequence: CASSHPPGTGEYEQYF. As DNA, the CDR3 is TGCGCCAGCAGCCACCCCCCCGGGACAGGTGAATACGAGCAGTACTTC.